This T cell receptor beta chain stems from a study of T cells in Graves' hyperthyroidism and ophthalmopathy. The CDR3 consists of 14 residues. CDR1 and CDR2 from the germline V gene are MNHEY and SVGAGI. V was trimmed by 2 bases and J by 4 bases, leaving 11 bases between them. Amplified TCR beta CDR3 regions derived from RNA transcripts. Initially, a first-round RT-PCR of the TCR CDR3 employed the HTBI primer set. TCRdb itself ran the multiplex PCR reads through MiXCR, one entry per CDR3 protein. The sample shows hundreds of thousands of distinct CDR3 sequences, about 15% of them seen only once. The source is a woman aged 45-60 years with Graves' ophthalmopathy. Sequencing was carried out using blood. The rearrangement joins TRBV6-5 to TRBJ1-1; TRBD1 might be the D (5 bases). The CDR3 protein is CASSYRDGGTEAFF. Written as DNA, the CDR3 is TGTGCCAGCAGTTACCGGGACGGGGGCACTGAAGCTTTCTTT.